The TCR beta chain described here comes from a study of OX40 agonist ivuxolimab in advanced cancers. At the level of the study: Three patients showed partial responses: one hepatocellular carcinoma and two cutaneous melanoma cases.

V was shortened by 4 bases and J by 1 base, with 7 bases between the two germline ends. This CDR3 has 13 residues. From germline, CDR1 is SGHVS and CDR2 FQNEAQ. The protocol was immunoSEQ multiplex PCR, while the TCRdb copy is restricted to in-frame clones and leaves out a portion. The table has approximately 76,000 clones, 65% to 90% seen once. Sample: CD4+ or CD8+ T cells sorted from blood, taken in a trial of the OX40 agonist ivuxolimab. The rearrangement links TRBV7-8 to TRBJ1-1; a weak D match, TRBD1 (6 bases). This TCR derives from an adult with an advanced solid tumor such as melanoma, head and neck, liver or kidney cancer. For the CDR3, the DNA is TGTGCCAGCAGCTCGGACAGGAACACTGAAGCTTTCTTT. Translation gives CASSSDRNTEAFF.